This TCR beta chain emerged from a study of T cell repertoires in cytomegalovirus infection. Study in general: Signatures in public TCR beta sequences pointed to both CMV infection and matching HLA type.

TCRdb ran MiXCR on the reads and lists one entry per CDR3 protein. The sample records some 300,000 distinct CDR3 sequences, about 13% being singletons. The CDR3 runs to 14 residues. Trimming removed 2 bases from V and 9 bases from J; junction bases left unmatched: 6. In germline, CDR1 is SGHTA, CDR2 FQGNSA. This clonotype was counted at least ten times. Antigen unknown. Study-wide results and limits: In two of eight donors, the top clonotype was HLA-C-restricted CMV-specific.

The chain is built from TRBV7-2 and TRBJ2-1; 8 nucleotides align to TRBD2. What was sequenced was PBMCs. The TCR comes from a human donor in good health (CMV status not recorded). Some clones in this sample may be carry-over from other donors' samples. The CDR3 region has the DNA TGTGCCAGCAGCTTAACGGGAGGGCCTCGTGAGCAGTTCTTC. As protein: CASSLTGGPREQFF. The variable domain in full, with the rest retrieved from reference TRBV7-2 and TRBJ2-1, is GAGVSQSPSNKVTEKGKDVELRCDPISGHTALYWYRQSLGQGLEFLIYFQGNSAPDKSGLPSDRFSAERTGGSVSTLTIQRTQQEDSAVYLCASSLTGGPREQFFGPGTRLTVL.